This T cell receptor (beta chain) was recovered during a study of T-cell memory formation after mild COVID-19. Study outcomes and limitations: Clones that contracted from day 15 to 85 were balanced CD4/CD8, while later expanders leaned CD4+. That cross-reactive memory joined was suggested by some responding clones appearing in pre-infection memory.

UMIs and sample barcodes were carried by the TCR alpha and TCR beta cDNA libraries that 5'RACE produced using constant-segment primers. TCRdb reprocessed the 5' RACE reads via MiXCR and lists one record per CDR3 protein. The table lists 50,000 or so distinct CDR3 sequences, 27% of them singletons. The V gene's germline CDR1 is SGHNT and CDR2 YYREEE (reference sequence). The V and J ends lost 1 base and 3 bases respectively, with 14 bases between them. The CDR3 is 15 amino acids. This clonotype has only a few counts. Its matching antigen is unknown. The chain couples TRBV5-4 to TRBJ2-7; D is possibly TRBD1 (6 bases). This clonotype was obtained from a man aged 18 to 35 who had mild COVID-19 (a few samples of this study predate the infection). Cell type and time point are not known. The material sequenced was PBMCs or a T cell subset sorted from them (not recorded which). This CDR3 is CASSLRPRGHYEQYF. In DNA form, the CDR3 reads TGTGCCAGCAGCTTGCGGCCCAGGGGCCACTACGAGCAGTACTTC.